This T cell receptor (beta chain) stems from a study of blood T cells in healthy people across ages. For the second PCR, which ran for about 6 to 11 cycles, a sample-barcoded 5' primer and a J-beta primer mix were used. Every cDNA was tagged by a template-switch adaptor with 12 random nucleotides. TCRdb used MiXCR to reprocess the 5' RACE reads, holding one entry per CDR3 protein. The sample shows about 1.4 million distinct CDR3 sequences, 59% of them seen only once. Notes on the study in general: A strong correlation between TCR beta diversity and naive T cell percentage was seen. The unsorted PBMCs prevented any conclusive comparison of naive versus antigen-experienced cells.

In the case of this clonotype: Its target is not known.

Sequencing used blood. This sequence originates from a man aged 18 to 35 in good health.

The CDR3 region has the DNA TGTGCCAGCAGCCAAGCGATAGTACAGGGGGCGCGCGGGGAGCTGTTTTTT. This translates into CASSQAIVQGARGELFF. J is TRBJ2-2 and V is TRBV14; TRBD1 agrees at 9 bases. J was trimmed by 7 bases and V by 1 base; bases with no gene match: 10. This CDR3 region has 17 residues. Germline loops: CDR1 SGHDN, CDR2 FVKESK.